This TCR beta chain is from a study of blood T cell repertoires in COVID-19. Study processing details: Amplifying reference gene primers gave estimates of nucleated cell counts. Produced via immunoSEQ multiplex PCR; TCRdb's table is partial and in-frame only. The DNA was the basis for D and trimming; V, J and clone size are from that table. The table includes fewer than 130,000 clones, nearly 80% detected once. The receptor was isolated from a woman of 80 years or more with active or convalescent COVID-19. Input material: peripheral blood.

CDR3 sequence reads: CASSATGTSGRESADTQYF. For the CDR3, the DNA is TGTGCCAGCAGCGCGACCGGGACTAGCGGGAGGGAGAGCGCAGATACGCAGTATTTT. The chain couples TRBV9 to TRBJ2-3; the match to TRBD2 covers 16 bases. CDR1 SGDLS and CDR2 YYNGEE come from the germline V gene. The CDR3 sequence is 19 residues long. V shed 3 bases and J 4 bases; nucleotides not matched to a gene: 11.